The rows below give T cell receptor beta chains drawn from one sample of a study of blood T cell repertoires in COVID-19. Using immunoSEQ multiplex PCR, the repertoire was profiled, and TCRdb retains in-frame clones only, with some absent. The sample shows about 83,000 clones, 70% to 90% of them seen only once. Sequenced material: peripheral blood. The receptors shown here come from a woman of 80 years or more with acute or convalescent COVID-19. Each CDR3 is given with its conserved first and last residue. Each record gives: V gene, D gene, J gene, CDR3 protein. A D gene is named only where the DNA matches it firmly.

V gene: TRBV6-5; D gene: -; J gene: TRBJ1-1; CDR3 protein: CATLTPTGRTEAFF
V gene: TRBV5-1; D gene: TRBD2; J gene: TRBJ2-1; CDR3 protein: CASSMSGSSDEQFF
V gene: TRBV4-2; D gene: TRBD2; J gene: TRBJ2-3; CDR3 protein: CASSQDRLAGDTQYF
V gene: TRBV2; D gene: -; J gene: TRBJ2-5; CDR3 protein: CASTVFLETQYF
V gene: TRBV11-2; D gene: -; J gene: TRBJ1-1; CDR3 protein: CASSKRRSTGRAMNTEAFF
V gene: TRBV19; D gene: TRBD1; J gene: TRBJ2-7; CDR3 protein: CASSVSGTGVFEQYF
V gene: TRBV10-3; D gene: TRBD1; J gene: TRBJ1-1; CDR3 protein: CAIRDSQNTEAFF
V gene: TRBV29-1; D gene: -; J gene: TRBJ1-2; CDR3 protein: CSVEIKALGEPDYGYTF
V gene: TRBV6-5; D gene: -; J gene: TRBJ1-5; CDR3 protein: CASSFGREGQPQHF
V gene: TRBV5-4; D gene: TRBD2; J gene: TRBJ2-3; CDR3 protein: CASSSGLAGGGTQYF
V gene: TRBV6-5; D gene: -; J gene: TRBJ1-1; CDR3 protein: CASSPRTANTEAFF
V gene: TRBV6-4; D gene: -; J gene: TRBJ1-5; CDR3 protein: CASSQEGNQPQHF
V gene: TRBV18; D gene: -; J gene: TRBJ1-1; CDR3 protein: CASSLNDRNTEAFF
V gene: TRBV4-2; D gene: -; J gene: TRBJ2-7; CDR3 protein: CASSQDRTSHEQYF
V gene: TRBV4-3; D gene: -; J gene: TRBJ1-1; CDR3 protein: CASSQEGGRRTEAFF
V gene: TRBV11-2; D gene: -; J gene: TRBJ2-7; CDR3 protein: CASSLTEGRGGTFVYEQYF
V gene: TRBV3-1/TRBV3-2; D gene: -; J gene: TRBJ2-6; CDR3 protein: CASSPSILDNSGANVLTF
V gene: TRBV19; D gene: -; J gene: TRBJ1-6; CDR3 protein: CASTDRSSYNSPLHF